A single sample is the source of the 28 T cell receptor beta chains below, sequenced in a study of shared clonotypes between healthy human individuals. Generated by immunoSEQ multiplex PCR, the TCRdb table keeps only in-frame clones and is missing some. The sample contains roughly 890,000 clones, more than 85% of which appear only once. The naive CD8 population came from CD45RO-negative cells selected for CCR7, without terminally differentiated effector memory CD45RA+ cells. Sequencing was done on a sample of naive CD8+ T cells sorted from blood. Source of these receptors: a man under 40 in good health.

This chain joins TRBV11-2 and TRBJ1-1, with D possibly matching TRBD1 (5 bases). The length of the CDR3 is 15 residues. V lost 5 bases and J lost 3, with 16 bases in between. Looked up from germline, CDR1 is SGHAT and CDR2 is FQNNGV. CDR3 bases: TGTGCCAGCAGCAAACCCCTCGGGACGGACACTGAAGCTTTCTTT. Its translation: CASSKPLGTDTEAFF. Full variable domain (missing parts from reference TRBV11-2 and TRBJ1-1): EAGVAQSPRYKIIEKRQSVAFWCNPISGHATLYWYQQILGQGPKLLIQFQNNGVVDDSQLPKDRFSAERLKGVDSTLKIQPAKLEDSAVYLCASSKPLGTDTEAFFGQGTRLTVV.

The chain joins TRBV27 to TRBJ2-1; possibly TRBD2 for D (5 bases). The CDR3 spans 16 residues. Germline loops: CDR1 MNHEY, CDR2 SMNVEV (reference sequence). Trimming shortened V by 5 bases and J by 0 bases, and 14 bases separated the two germline ends. For the CDR3, the DNA is TGTGCCAGCAGTCCTTGGAGCGGAAGCTCCTACAATGAGCAGTTCTTC. As protein: CASSPWSGSSYNEQFF.

The chain employs TRBV5-1 and TRBJ2-5; D is possibly TRBD1 (6 bases). There are 15 residues in the CDR3. The V end was cut by 0 bases, the J end by 1 base, with 10 bases between. The germline CDR1 and CDR2 sequences are SGHRS and YFSETQ. In DNA, the CDR3 is TGCGCCAGCAGCTTGGCAAGGACAGCCCAAGAGACCCAGTACTTC. This codes for CASSLARTAQETQYF.

V usage is TRBV5-1 and J usage is TRBJ2-5; D call uncertain. The CDR3 loop spans 13 amino acids. CDR1 and CDR2 (germline): SGHRS, YFSETQ. V lost 1 base and J lost 5, with 9 bases in between. For the CDR3, the DNA is TGCGCCAGCAGCTTGTTTAGCTTGGAGACCCAGTACTTC. Translation: CASSLFSLETQYF.

The chain links TRBV5-1 to TRBJ2-2, with a weak D call TRBD1 (5 bases). CDR1 and CDR2 from the germline V gene are SGHRS and YFSETQ. The CDR3 length is 16 residues. With 6 bases removed from V and 1 base from J, the gap between germline ends came to 16 bases. DNA for the CDR3: TGCGCCAGCACCCTCGGTAGGCAGGGGAACACCGGGGAGCTGTTTTTT. It encodes CASTLGRQGNTGELFF.

The chain couples TRBV11-2 to TRBJ1-4; possibly TRBD1 for D (5 bases). The CDR3 is 15 amino acids. From germline, CDR1 is SGHAT and CDR2 FQNNGV. Deletions cut 5 bases from V and 3 bases from J, with 13 bases between. CDR3 region: CASSREQEANEKLFF. The CDR3 nucleotides are TGTGCCAGCAGCCGAGAACAGGAAGCTAATGAAAAACTGTTTTTT. Together with reference TRBV11-2 and TRBJ1-4, the CDR3 gives the full variable domain: EAGVAQSPRYKIIEKRQSVAFWCNPISGHATLYWYQQILGQGPKLLIQFQNNGVVDDSQLPKDRFSAERLKGVDSTLKIQPAKLEDSAVYLCASSREQEANEKLFFGSGTQLSVL.

This chain connects TRBV4-3 to TRBJ1-1; the D gene is possibly TRBD1 (5 bases). Germline-derived CDR1 and CDR2 are LGHNA and YSLEER. Trimming took 1 base from V and 1 from J, leaving 10 bases between them. The CDR3 runs to 15 residues. CDR3 sequence (DNA): TGCGCCAGCAGCCAAGCCTCCGGGACGAACACTGAAGCTTTCTTT. Its protein is CASSQASGTNTEAFF.

The chain's CDR3 is CASSQDAEKLFF. The CDR3 nucleotides read TGCGCCAGCAGCCAAGATGCTGAAAAACTGTTTTTT. V is TRBV4-1 and J is TRBJ1-4; no clear D. V lost 0 bases and J 7 bases, leaving 3 bases between the germline ends. Germline values: CDR1 MGHRA, CDR2 YSYEKL. This CDR3 has 12 residues.

The V and J genes are TRBV6-1 and TRBJ2-4, with D possibly being TRBD1 (5 bases). Germline CDR1 is MNHNS and CDR2 is SASEGT. V shed 10 bases and J shed 0 bases, with 13 bases lying between them. This CDR3 has 14 residues. The CDR3 DNA reads TGTGCCATTTGGGGCTCCCTAGCCAAAAACATTCAGTACTTC. This encodes CAIWGSLAKNIQYF.

The rearrangement joins TRBV15 to TRBJ2-7, with 8 bases identical to TRBD1. Germline lookup yields CDR1 LNHNV and CDR2 YYDKDF (reference sequence). J was trimmed by 5 bases and V by 0 bases; bases with no gene match: 6. This CDR3 has 15 residues. The CDR3 coding sequence is TGTGCCACCAGCAGAGATGGGGCAGGGGGCGACGAGCAGTACTTC. As protein: CATSRDGAGGDEQYF.

The CDR3 here is CASSYSIGQRDTEAFF. CDR3 bases: TGTGCCAGCAGTTACTCGATAGGCCAACGGGACACTGAAGCTTTCTTT. The chain carries TRBV6-5 and TRBJ1-1; D ambiguous. CDR1 and CDR2 (germline): MNHEY, SVGAGI. The CDR3 has 16 amino acids. V was pared by 0 bases and J by 3 bases, with 14 bases between.

This clone came up a few times. The chain uses TRBV28 and TRBJ2-7; no reliable D call. The CDR3 is made up of 12 amino acids. V was cut by 3 bases and J by 3 bases, with 6 bases left in between. From germline, CDR1 is MDHEN and CDR2 SYDVKM. The CDR3 reads CASSFMDYEQYF. CDR3 DNA sequence: TGTGCCAGCAGTTTTATGGACTACGAGCAGTACTTC.

The chain couples TRBV7-9 to TRBJ2-7; D possibly corresponds to TRBD1 (6 bases). Looked up from germline, CDR1 is SEHNR and CDR2 is FQNEAQ (reference sequence). The CDR3 totals 16 residues. V dropped 2 bases and J dropped 4 bases, with 18 bases sitting between them. The DNA of the CDR3 is TGTGCCAGCAGCTTATTTCTGGTGGGACAACGATACGAGCAGTACTTC. Translated, it gives CASSLFLVGQRYEQYF. The whole variable domain, filled in from reference TRBV7-9 and TRBJ2-7, reads DTGVSQNPRHKITKRGQNVTFRCDPISEHNRLYWYRQTLGQGPEFLTYFQNEAQLEKSRLLSDRFSAERPKGSFSTLEIQRTEQGDSAMYLCASSLFLVGQRYEQYFGPGTRLTVT.

This chain uses TRBV6-1 with TRBJ1-2; 11 positions agree with TRBD1. Trimming took 5 bases from V and 4 from J; bases not matched to a gene: 3. Germline assignment: CDR1 MNHNS and CDR2 SASEGT. This CDR3 has 14 amino acids. This CDR3 is CASSWDRGGYGYTF. For the CDR3, the DNA is TGTGCCAGCAGTTGGGACAGGGGGGGCTATGGCTACACCTTC.

This chain joins TRBV5-1 and TRBJ2-3; 7 bases line up with TRBD2. The CDR3 has 16 residues. V was clipped by 2 bases and J by 6 bases; unmatched bases: 12. The V gene's germline CDR1 is SGHRS and CDR2 YFSETQ. This CDR3 reads CASSFPPAGERDTQYF. Written as DNA, the CDR3 is TGCGCCAGCAGCTTCCCTCCCGCGGGAGAACGGGATACGCAGTATTTT.

The genes are TRBV2 and TRBJ2-5; D is unclear. With the DNA end fitting TRBJ2-7 better, the J assignment may be wrong. This CDR3 contains 12 residues. CDR1 is SNHLY and CDR2 is FYNNEI in the germline V gene. CDR3: CASRVQRYEQYF. CDR3 nucleotide sequence: TGTGCCAGCAGGGTCCAGAGATACGAGCAGTACTTC.

The rearrangement joins TRBV27 to TRBJ2-3; 9 positions agree with TRBD2. With V trimmed by 2 bases and J by 4 bases, 7 bases remained unmatched. The germline CDR1 and CDR2 sequences are MNHEY and SMNVEV (reference sequence). CDR3 length: 16 amino acids. The CDR3 nucleotides are TGTGCCAGCAGTTTAAATAGCGGGAGTCCTCCAGATACGCAGTATTTT. Its translation is CASSLNSGSPPDTQYF.

The chain joins TRBV2 to TRBJ2-7; 14 positions match TRBD2. The CDR3 consists of 14 residues. The germline CDR1 and CDR2 sequences are SNHLY and FYNNEI. Trimming cost V 4 bases and J 7 bases; bases outside gene matches: 3. CDR3 DNA sequence: TGTGCCAGCAGTGGGACTAGCGGGAGGACGGAGCAGTACTTC. Protein sequence: CASSGTSGRTEQYF.

The rearrangement uses TRBV7-2 and TRBJ2-7, with 12 bases matching TRBD2. The germline gives CDR1 SGHTA, CDR2 FQGNSA. Trimming cost V 6 bases and J 3 bases; bases outside gene matches: 6. The CDR3 is 15 residues long. The DNA of the CDR3 is TGTGCCAGCAGTCGACTAGCGGGAGAGCACTACGAGCAGTACTTC. Protein sequence: CASSRLAGEHYEQYF.

The genes are TRBV11-2 and TRBJ1-1; a possible D gene is TRBD1 (5 bases). Per the germline V gene, CDR1 is SGHAT and CDR2 is FQNNGV. Trimming left V 5 bases short and J 0 bases short, with 13 bases between. The CDR3 loop spans 15 amino acids. The CDR3 loop is CASSPGRSMNTEAFF. As DNA, the CDR3 is TGTGCCAGCAGCCCGGGGCGGTCTATGAACACTGAAGCTTTCTTT.

The V and J genes are TRBV27 and TRBJ2-7; TRBD1 matches 9 bases. From germline, CDR1 is MNHEY and CDR2 SMNVEV (reference sequence). The CDR3 has 15 amino acids. Trimming took 5 bases from V and 6 from J; bases not matched to a gene: 11. The DNA for the CDR3 is TGTGCCAGCAGTGTCCGGGACAGGGTTTTTTCCGAGCAGTACTTC. Protein product: CASSVRDRVFSEQYF.

This clone showed up just a few times. The rearrangement uses TRBV7-9 and TRBJ2-1, with D perhaps matching TRBD2 (6 bases). Per the germline V gene, CDR1 is SEHNR and CDR2 is FQNEAQ (reference sequence). The CDR3 is made up of 12 amino acids. With 2 bases removed from V and 12 bases from J, the gap between germline ends came to 11 bases. DNA for the CDR3: TGTGCCAGCAGCTTAATCCCGGAGGGGCAGTTCTTC. Protein product: CASSLIPEGQFF.

The chain recombines TRBV27 with TRBJ2-1, with D hard to call. This CDR3 has 16 residues. Germline values: CDR1 MNHEY, CDR2 SMNVEV (reference sequence). V gave up 0 bases and J gave up 6 bases, with 15 bases separating them. CDR3 sequence reads: CASSLSTVLFLNEQFF. The CDR3 DNA reads as TGTGCCAGCAGTTTATCCACAGTGTTGTTCCTCAATGAGCAGTTCTTC.

The rearrangement joins TRBV27 to TRBJ2-3; TRBD2 matches at 10 bases. V lost 1 base to trimming and J lost 2 bases; unmatched junction nucleotides: 3. CDR3 size: 16 residues. Germline V lookup: CDR1 MNHEY, CDR2 SMNVEV (reference sequence). The CDR3 nucleotides read TGTGCCAGCAGTTTATGGACTAGCGGTGACACAGATACGCAGTATTTT. This encodes CASSLWTSGDTDTQYF.

This chain uses TRBV5-1 with TRBJ2-1; TRBD1 matches at 9 bases. This CDR3 comprises 15 residues. V was pared by 7 bases and J by 9 bases, with 14 bases of the junction left unmatched. Germline lookup yields CDR1 SGHRS and CDR2 YFSETQ. The CDR3 reads CASRHGPDRGGEQFF. As DNA, the CDR3 is TGCGCCAGCCGACACGGTCCGGACAGGGGTGGTGAGCAGTTCTTC.

A single count supports this clone. This chain joins TRBV19 and TRBJ1-1, with a possible D match to TRBD1 (6 bases). The V gene lost 6 bases and the J gene lost 3 bases, with 8 bases spanning the gap. Per germline, CDR1 LNHDA and CDR2 SQIVND (reference sequence). The CDR3 is 12 residues long. Here the CDR3 reads CASRTGYTEAFF. The CDR3 coding sequence is TGTGCCAGTAGAACAGGGTACACTGAAGCTTTCTTT.

The chain combines TRBV27 with TRBJ2-1; 9 bases map to TRBD2. Trimming removed 9 bases from V and 9 bases from J; junction bases left unmatched: 9. The CDR3 covers 13 residues. Germline V gives CDR1 MNHEY, CDR2 SMNVEV (reference sequence). The CDR3 sequence is CASAGGPIGEQFF. In DNA form, the CDR3 reads TGTGCCAGTGCGGGAGGGCCCATCGGTGAGCAGTTCTTC.

The V and J genes are TRBV9 and TRBJ2-7; 7 nucleotides line up with TRBD2. This CDR3 has 15 amino acids. Germline CDR1 and CDR2: SGDLS and YYNGEE. After removal of 0 bases from V and 0 bases from J, the junction contained 3 bases not matched to a gene. The CDR3 DNA is TGTGCCAGCAGCGTAGATCCGGGAGGCTCCTACGAGCAGTACTTC. Translating gives CASSVDPGGSYEQYF.